The 22 T cell receptor beta chains below were found in one sample sequenced in a study of control samples from healthy donors and cancer patients. Sequenced by immunoSEQ multiplex PCR; TCRdb stores in-frame clones only, minus some. The sample carries some 120,000 clones, over 85% recorded once. The sequencing input was blood. Source of these receptors: a man younger than 45 in good health.

The chain is built from TRBV7-9 and TRBJ2-1; D is unclear. The CDR3 has 16 amino acids. Germline V gene lookup returns CDR1 SEHNR and CDR2 FQNEAQ (reference sequence). Trimming removed 5 bases from V and 6 bases from J, with 20 bases in between. For the CDR3, the DNA is TGTGCCAGCAGCCCGCGCTCCCGACAAGGACCCAATGAGCAGTTCTTC. Its protein product is CASSPRSRQGPNEQFF.

The chain is built from TRBV7-9 and TRBJ1-2; D gene ambiguous. The V gene lost 0 bases and the J gene lost 6 bases, with 11 bases spanning the gap. The CDR3 is made up of 14 amino acids. Germline loops: CDR1 SEHNR, CDR2 FQNEAQ (reference sequence). In DNA, the CDR3 is TGTGCCAGCAGCTTAGCTGACGGTAGAGATGGCTACACCTTC. It yields the protein CASSLADGRDGYTF.

The chain carries TRBV9 and TRBJ2-2, with D unclear. The CDR3 spans 15 residues. Germline CDR1 reads SGDLS; CDR2 reads YYNGEE. V lost 4 bases and J 5 bases, leaving 15 bases between the germline ends. The CDR3 here is CASSPQLLNTGELFF. The CDR3 region has the DNA TGTGCCAGCAGCCCACAGCTTCTAAATACCGGGGAGCTGTTTTTT.

The J gene is TRBJ1-5, the V gene TRBV6-1; no clear D gene. V gave up 2 bases and J gave up 7 bases, with 12 bases separating them. Germline-derived CDR1 and CDR2 are MNHNS and SASEGT. This CDR3 contains 14 residues. The chain's CDR3 is CASSEKVPTQPQHF. The CDR3 DNA follows: TGTGCCAGCAGTGAAAAGGTTCCCACCCAGCCCCAGCATTTT.

The chain employs TRBV19 and TRBJ2-5; 10 bases line up with TRBD2. Germline V gene data show CDR1 as LNHDA and CDR2 as SQIVND (reference sequence). This CDR3 has 16 residues. Trimming at V came to 5 bases and at J to 1 base, leaving 7 bases not matched to a gene. The CDR3 spells CASSPRLAGVQETQYF. The CDR3 DNA reads TGTGCCAGTAGTCCGCGACTAGCGGGCGTCCAAGAGACCCAGTACTTC.

This clone was seen only once. The J gene is TRBJ1-2, the V gene TRBV11-2; D gene unclear. Germline V gives CDR1 SGHAT, CDR2 FQNNGV. This CDR3 has 13 residues. V lost 5 bases, J lost 4 bases, and 11 bases lay in between. CDR3 region: CASSPGLGYGYTF. The CDR3 nucleotides are TGTGCCAGCAGCCCGGGTTTGGGCTATGGCTACACCTTC.

The CDR3 DNA follows: TGTGCCAGTAGTACCGTGCTGAAAGATACGCAGTATTTT. Translation gives CASSTVLKDTQYF. The chain has TRBV19 and TRBJ2-3, with no clear D. The V gene lost 4 bases and the J gene lost 5 bases, with 10 bases spanning the gap. The length of the CDR3 is 13 residues. CDR1 and CDR2 (germline): LNHDA, SQIVND (reference sequence). The full variable domain, with the rest looked up from reference TRBV19 and TRBJ2-3, is DGGITQSPKYLFRKEGQNVTLSCEQNLNHDAMYWYRQDPGQGLRLIYYSQIVNDFQKGDIAEGYSVSREKKESFPLTVTSAQKNPTAFYLCASSTVLKDTQYFGPGTRLTVL.

This chain uses TRBV10-3 with TRBJ1-1; 9 bases match TRBD1. V dropped 7 bases and J dropped 1; count of bases not matched to a gene: 10. CDR1 is ENHRY and CDR2 is SYGVKD in the germline V gene. The CDR3 runs 16 residues. This CDR3 reads CAITGTGSGSNTEAFF. For the CDR3, the DNA is TGTGCCATCACAGGGACAGGGTCCGGATCGAACACTGAAGCTTTCTTT.

The chain uses TRBV19 and TRBJ2-3; D not certain. This CDR3 is built from 15 residues. Germline V gene lookup returns CDR1 LNHDA and CDR2 SQIVND (reference sequence). The V gene lost 7 bases and the J gene lost 1 base, with 15 bases spanning the gap. CDR3 nucleotide sequence: TGTGCCAGTAAGTCGGAGTCTATCGGCACAGATACGCAGTATTTT. Amino acid sequence: CASKSESIGTDTQYF.

The V gene is TRBV10-3, the J gene TRBJ1-2, with unresolved D. Germline V gene lookup returns CDR1 ENHRY and CDR2 SYGVKD. V was shortened by 0 bases and J by 8 bases, with 16 bases between the two germline ends. CDR3 length: 15 amino acids. CDR3 sequence (DNA): TGTGCCATCAGTGAGTCAGGAGCCCGGCTGCGAGGCTACACCTTC. Its protein is CAISESGARLRGYTF.

J is TRBJ1-4 and V is TRBV2; 10 positions match TRBD1. The ends lost 5 bases at V and 6 bases at J; junction bases unmatched: 6. The length of the CDR3 is 15 residues. The V gene's germline CDR1 is SNHLY and CDR2 FYNNEI. In nucleotides, the CDR3 is TGTGCCAGCAGTTCCTCGGGACAGGGGTATGAAAAACTGTTTTTT. Translation: CASSSSGQGYEKLFF.

The chain has TRBV27 and TRBJ2-1; 10 positions agree with TRBD2. Per germline, CDR1 MNHEY and CDR2 SMNVEV (reference sequence). J lost 7 bases, V lost 1 base, and 7 bases had no gene match. The CDR3 contains 16 residues. CDR3: CASSLWELAGGNEQFF. The CDR3 DNA is TGTGCCAGCAGTTTATGGGAGTTAGCGGGGGGAAATGAGCAGTTCTTC.

The CDR3 is CAGVRANYGYTF. The CDR3 DNA follows: TGTGCCGGGGTCCGAGCTAACTATGGCTACACCTTC. The chain links TRBV19 to TRBJ1-2; the D is unclear. The germline V gene has CDR1 LNHDA and CDR2 SQIVND (reference sequence). The CDR3 has 12 residues. Trimming took 11 bases from V and 0 from J, leaving 10 bases between them.

The rearrangement uses TRBV4-1 and TRBJ1-3; D possibly corresponds to TRBD1 (6 bases). Germline CDR1 MGHRA, CDR2 YSYEKL. V lost 4 bases, J lost 0 bases, and 16 bases lay in between. There are 17 residues in the CDR3. CDR3 sequence: CASSRGESGASGNTIYF. In DNA, the CDR3 is TGCGCCAGCAGCCGCGGAGAGTCAGGGGCCTCTGGAAACACCATATATTTT.

The chain has TRBV5-1 and TRBJ2-5; 7 nucleotides align to TRBD2. This CDR3 spans 15 amino acids. CDR1 is SGHRS and CDR2 is YFSETQ in the germline V gene. Trimming cost V 0 bases and J 8 bases; bases outside gene matches: 10. The CDR3 DNA follows: TGCGCCAGCAGCTTGGGTTGGCTAGCGGAGCTAACCCAGTACTTC. Encoded protein: CASSLGWLAELTQYF.

The V call is TRBV19, the J call TRBJ2-1, with D tentatively TRBD1 or TRBD2 (5 bases each). The germline V gene has CDR1 LNHDA and CDR2 SQIVND (reference sequence). V was shortened by 0 bases and J by 4 bases, with 10 bases between the two germline ends. This CDR3 is 15 amino acids long. The CDR3 spells CASSIDMGPYNEQFF. DNA for the CDR3: TGTGCCAGTAGTATAGATATGGGACCTTACAATGAGCAGTTCTTC.

The V call is TRBV2, the J call TRBJ1-3; D remains ambiguous. With 5 bases removed from V and 0 bases from J, the gap between germline ends came to 8 bases. The length of the CDR3 is 14 residues. The germline CDR1 and CDR2 sequences are SNHLY and FYNNEI. The CDR3 DNA reads TGTGCCAGCAGTTCAGAAAGCTCTGGAAACACCATATATTTT. Amino acid sequence: CASSSESSGNTIYF.

This clone occurred once. The chain couples TRBV6-6 to TRBJ2-2; D uncertain. Looked up from germline, CDR1 is MNHNY and CDR2 is SVGAGI (reference sequence). This CDR3 has 11 amino acids. The V end lost 8 bases, the J end lost 7 bases, and 8 bases lay between the germline ends. The CDR3 reads CASVASGELFF. In DNA form, the CDR3 reads TGTGCCAGCGTGGCGAGCGGGGAGCTGTTTTTT.

The J gene is TRBJ1-2, the V gene TRBV2; no firm D call. The CDR3 has 13 amino acids. Germline V gene lookup returns CDR1 SNHLY and CDR2 FYNNEI. Trimming cost V 2 bases and J 7 bases, with 11 bases left between them. For the CDR3, the DNA is TGTGCCAGCAGTGAAACGAATGAGGTTGGCTACACCTTC. Translating gives CASSETNEVGYTF.

This chain links TRBV9 with TRBJ1-2, with 7 nucleotides matching TRBD1. The CDR3 has 15 residues. Germline CDR1 and CDR2: SGDLS and YYNGEE. V shed 4 bases and J 7 bases; nucleotides not matched to a gene: 13. DNA for the CDR3: TGTGCCAGCAGCTTCACCCGGGACAGACAAGGTGGCTACACCTTC. Translating it yields CASSFTRDRQGGYTF.

The rearrangement uses TRBV10-2 and TRBJ2-3, with D possibly matching TRBD1 (5 bases). The CDR3 contains 14 residues. V was clipped by 5 bases and J by 1 base, with 10 bases between them. Germline values: CDR1 WSHSY, CDR2 SAAADI. The DNA for the CDR3 is TGCGCCAGCAGTACAGGTGAAGGCACAGATACGCAGTATTTT. Residues: CASSTGEGTDTQYF.

The rearrangement links TRBV7-9 to TRBJ1-1; D is undetermined. Looked up from germline, CDR1 is SEHNR and CDR2 is FQNEAQ (reference sequence). This CDR3 comprises 13 residues. Trimming stripped 8 bases from V and 0 bases from J, with 10 bases between. Here the CDR3 reads CASERTMNTEAFF. The CDR3, as DNA: TGTGCCAGCGAACGGACCATGAACACTGAAGCTTTCTTT.